The entry below describes one T cell receptor (beta chain). The data were taken from a study of T-cell memory formation after mild COVID-19. TCRdb independently ran MiXCR on the 5' RACE reads; one entry per CDR3 protein. The repertoire holds under 350,000 distinct CDR3 sequences, roughly 15% seen once, with around 23% in the top ten. There are 14 residues in the CDR3. Per germline, CDR1 SNHLY and CDR2 FYNNEI. Deletions cut 10 bases from V and 4 bases from J, with 18 bases between. The V gene is TRBV2, the J gene TRBJ2-3; TRBD1 or TRBD2 may be the D gene (5 bases each). The clonotype comes from a man aged 18 to 29 who had mild COVID-19 (a few samples of this study predate the infection). Cell type and time point are not known. The sequenced sample consisted of PBMCs or a T cell subset sorted from them (not recorded which). CDR3 nucleotides: TGTGCCATCCTCCGGGGCCACGCCGCAGATACGCAGTATTTT. Encoded protein: CAILRGHAADTQYF.